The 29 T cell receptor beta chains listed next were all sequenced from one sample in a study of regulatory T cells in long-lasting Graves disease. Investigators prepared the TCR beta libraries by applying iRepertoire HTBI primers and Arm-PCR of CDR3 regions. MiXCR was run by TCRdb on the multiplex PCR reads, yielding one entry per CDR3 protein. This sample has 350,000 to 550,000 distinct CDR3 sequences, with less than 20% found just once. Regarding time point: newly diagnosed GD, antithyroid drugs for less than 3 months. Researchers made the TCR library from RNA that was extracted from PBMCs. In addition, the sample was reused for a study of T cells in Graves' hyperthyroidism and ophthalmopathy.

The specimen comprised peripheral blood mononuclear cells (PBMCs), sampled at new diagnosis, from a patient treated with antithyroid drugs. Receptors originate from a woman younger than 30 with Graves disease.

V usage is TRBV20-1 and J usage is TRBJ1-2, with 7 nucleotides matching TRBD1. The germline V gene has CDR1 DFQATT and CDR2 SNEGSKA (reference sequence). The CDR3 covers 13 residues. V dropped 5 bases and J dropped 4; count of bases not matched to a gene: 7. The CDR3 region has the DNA TGCAGTGCTGAGGACAGGATTATCTATGGCTACACCTTC. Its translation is CSAEDRIIYGYTF.

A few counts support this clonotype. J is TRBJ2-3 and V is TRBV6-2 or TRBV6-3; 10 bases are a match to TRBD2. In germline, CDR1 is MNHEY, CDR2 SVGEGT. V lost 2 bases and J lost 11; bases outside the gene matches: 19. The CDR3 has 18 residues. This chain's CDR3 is CASSYTGLASGMAHGQYF. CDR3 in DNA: TGTGCCAGCAGTTACACGGGACTAGCGTCCGGGATGGCTCATGGGCAGTATTTT.

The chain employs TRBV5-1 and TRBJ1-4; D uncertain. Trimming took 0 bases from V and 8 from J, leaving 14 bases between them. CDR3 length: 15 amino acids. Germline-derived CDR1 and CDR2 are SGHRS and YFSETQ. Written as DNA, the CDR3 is TGCGCCAGCAGCTTGGCATTTACGGGCGGCGAAAAACTGTTTTTT. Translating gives CASSLAFTGGEKLFF. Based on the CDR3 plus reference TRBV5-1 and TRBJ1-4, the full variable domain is KAGVTQTPRYLIKTRGQQVTLSCSPISGHRSVSWYQQTPGQGLQFLFEYFSETQRNKGNFPGRFSGRQFSNSRSEMNVSTLELGDSALYLCASSLAFTGGEKLFFGSGTQLSVL.

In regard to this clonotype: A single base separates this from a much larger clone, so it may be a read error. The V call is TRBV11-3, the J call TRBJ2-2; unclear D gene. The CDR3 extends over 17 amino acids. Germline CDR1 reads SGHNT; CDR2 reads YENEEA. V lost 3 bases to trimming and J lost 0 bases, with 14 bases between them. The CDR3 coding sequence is TGTGCCAGCAGCTTTGACATAGGCGTTGCGAACACCGGGGAGCTGTTTTTT. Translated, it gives CASSFDIGVANTGELFF.

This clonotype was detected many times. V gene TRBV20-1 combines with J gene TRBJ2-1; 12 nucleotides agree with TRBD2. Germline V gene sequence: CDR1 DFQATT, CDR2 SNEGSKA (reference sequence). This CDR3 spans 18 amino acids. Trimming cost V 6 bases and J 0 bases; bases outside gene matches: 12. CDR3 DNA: TGCAGTGCCTTGGCTAGCGGGAGGGCCCTAAGCTCCTACAATGAGCAGTTCTTC. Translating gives CSALASGRALSSYNEQFF.

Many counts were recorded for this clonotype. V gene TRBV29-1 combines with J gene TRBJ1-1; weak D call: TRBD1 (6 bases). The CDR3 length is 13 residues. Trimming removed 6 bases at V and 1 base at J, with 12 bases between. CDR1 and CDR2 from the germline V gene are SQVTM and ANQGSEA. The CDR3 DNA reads TGCAGCGTAGAGGGACATTGGAACACTGAAGCTTTCTTT. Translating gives CSVEGHWNTEAFF.

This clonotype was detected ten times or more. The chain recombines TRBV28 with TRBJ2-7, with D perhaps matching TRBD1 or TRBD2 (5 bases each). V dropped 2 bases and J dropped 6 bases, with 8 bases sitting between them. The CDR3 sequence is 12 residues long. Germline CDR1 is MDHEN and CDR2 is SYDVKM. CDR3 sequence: CASSLLGVEQYF. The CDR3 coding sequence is TGTGCCAGCAGTTTACTGGGGGTCGAGCAGTACTTC.

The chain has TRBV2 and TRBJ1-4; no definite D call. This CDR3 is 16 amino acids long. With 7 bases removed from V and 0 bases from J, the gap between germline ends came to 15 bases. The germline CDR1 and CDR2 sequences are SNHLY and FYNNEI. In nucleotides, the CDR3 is TGTGCCAGCATCCAGGATGGGTTTGCAACTAATGAAAAACTGTTTTTT. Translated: CASIQDGFATNEKLFF.

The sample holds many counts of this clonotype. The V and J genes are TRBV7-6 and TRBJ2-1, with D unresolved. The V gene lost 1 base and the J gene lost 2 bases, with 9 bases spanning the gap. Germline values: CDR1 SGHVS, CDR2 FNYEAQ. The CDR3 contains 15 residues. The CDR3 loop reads CASSLGSVTYNEQFF. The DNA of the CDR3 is TGTGCCAGCAGCTTAGGGAGTGTCACCTACAATGAGCAGTTCTTC.

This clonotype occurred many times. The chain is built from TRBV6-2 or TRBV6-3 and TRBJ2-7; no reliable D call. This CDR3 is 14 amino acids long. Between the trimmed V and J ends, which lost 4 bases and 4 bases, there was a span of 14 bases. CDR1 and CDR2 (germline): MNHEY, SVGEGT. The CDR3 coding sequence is TGTGCCAGCAGTTCCCGACCCCCTCCATACGAGCAGTACTTC. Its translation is CASSSRPPPYEQYF.

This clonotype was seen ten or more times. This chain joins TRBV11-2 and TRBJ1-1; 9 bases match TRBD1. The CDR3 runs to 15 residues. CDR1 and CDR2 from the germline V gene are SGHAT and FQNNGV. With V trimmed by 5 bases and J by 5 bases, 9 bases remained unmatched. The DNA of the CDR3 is TGTGCCAGCAGCCCGAGGCACAGGGGGCCAACTGAAGCTTTCTTT. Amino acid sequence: CASSPRHRGPTEAFF.

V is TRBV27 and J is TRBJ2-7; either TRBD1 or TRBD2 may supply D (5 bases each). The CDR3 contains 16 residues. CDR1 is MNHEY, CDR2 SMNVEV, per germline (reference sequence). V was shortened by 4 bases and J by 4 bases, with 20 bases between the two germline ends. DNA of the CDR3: TGTGCCAGCAGTTCTCAATTAGGGGACGAGGAATACGAGCAGTACTTC. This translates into CASSSQLGDEEYEQYF.

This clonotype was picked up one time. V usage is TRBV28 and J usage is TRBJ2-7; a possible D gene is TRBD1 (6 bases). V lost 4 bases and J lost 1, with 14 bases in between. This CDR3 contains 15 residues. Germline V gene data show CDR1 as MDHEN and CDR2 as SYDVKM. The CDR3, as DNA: TGTGCCAGCAGTTCTCACAGGGCAGGGTCCTACGAGCAGTACTTC. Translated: CASSSHRAGSYEQYF.

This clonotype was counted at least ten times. For the CDR3, the DNA is TGTGCCAGCTGGCCGGCGTCATCTGGAAACACCATATATTTT. Its protein is CASWPASSGNTIYF. This chain joins TRBV28 and TRBJ1-3; D is ambiguous. The ends were cut back, 8 bases at V and 1 base at J, with 12 bases in the middle. The CDR3 consists of 14 residues. Germline CDR1 reads MDHEN; CDR2 reads SYDVKM.

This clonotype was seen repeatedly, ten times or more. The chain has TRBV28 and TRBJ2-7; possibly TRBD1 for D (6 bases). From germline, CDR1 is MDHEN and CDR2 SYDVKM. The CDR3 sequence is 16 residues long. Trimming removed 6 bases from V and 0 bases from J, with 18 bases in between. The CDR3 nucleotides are TGTGCCAGCAGCGCACCTGGGGGCAGGTTCTCCTACGAGCAGTACTTC. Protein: CASSAPGGRFSYEQYF.

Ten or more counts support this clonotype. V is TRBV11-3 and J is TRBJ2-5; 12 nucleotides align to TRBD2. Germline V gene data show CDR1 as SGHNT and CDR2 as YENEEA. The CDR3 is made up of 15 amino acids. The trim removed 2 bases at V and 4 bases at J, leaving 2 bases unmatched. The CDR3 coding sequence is TGTGCCAGCAGCTTATCACTAGCGGGGGGAGAGACCCAGTACTTC. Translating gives CASSLSLAGGETQYF.

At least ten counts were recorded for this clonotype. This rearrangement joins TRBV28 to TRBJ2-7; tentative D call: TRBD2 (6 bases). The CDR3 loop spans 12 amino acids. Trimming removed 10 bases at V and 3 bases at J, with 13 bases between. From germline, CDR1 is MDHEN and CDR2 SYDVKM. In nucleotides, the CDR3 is TGTGCCACCATCGGGGGAGTCTACGAGCAGTACTTC. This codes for CATIGGVYEQYF.

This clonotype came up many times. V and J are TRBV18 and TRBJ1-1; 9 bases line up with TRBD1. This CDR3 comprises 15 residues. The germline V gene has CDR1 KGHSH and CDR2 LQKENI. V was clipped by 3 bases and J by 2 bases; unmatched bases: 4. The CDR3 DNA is TGTGCCAGCTCACCCGGGACAGGGATAAACACTGAAGCTTTCTTT. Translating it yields CASSPGTGINTEAFF.

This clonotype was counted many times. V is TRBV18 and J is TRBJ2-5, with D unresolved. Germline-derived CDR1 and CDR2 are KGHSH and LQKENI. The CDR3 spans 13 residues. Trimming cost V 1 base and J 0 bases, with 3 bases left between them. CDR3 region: CASSPRDQETQYF. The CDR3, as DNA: TGTGCCAGCTCACCACGGGACCAAGAGACCCAGTACTTC.

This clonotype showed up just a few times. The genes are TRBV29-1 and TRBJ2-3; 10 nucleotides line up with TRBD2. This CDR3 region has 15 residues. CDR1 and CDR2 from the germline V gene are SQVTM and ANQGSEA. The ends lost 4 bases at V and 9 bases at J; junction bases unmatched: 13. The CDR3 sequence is CSVAWGGTSGTTQYF. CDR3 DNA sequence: TGCAGCGTTGCTTGGGGAGGAACTAGCGGGACCACGCAGTATTTT.

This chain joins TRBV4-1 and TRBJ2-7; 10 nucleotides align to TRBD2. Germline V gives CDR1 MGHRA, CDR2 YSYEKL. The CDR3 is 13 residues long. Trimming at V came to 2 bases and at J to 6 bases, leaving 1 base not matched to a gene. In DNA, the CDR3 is TGCGCCAGCAGCCAACTAGCGGGAGTCGAGCAGTACTTC. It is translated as CASSQLAGVEQYF.

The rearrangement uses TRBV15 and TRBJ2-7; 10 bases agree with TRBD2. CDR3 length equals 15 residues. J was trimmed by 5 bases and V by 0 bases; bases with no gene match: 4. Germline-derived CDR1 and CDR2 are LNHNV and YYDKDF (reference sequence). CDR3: CATSREGLAGDEQYF. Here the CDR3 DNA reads TGTGCCACCAGCAGAGAGGGGCTAGCGGGAGACGAGCAGTACTTC.

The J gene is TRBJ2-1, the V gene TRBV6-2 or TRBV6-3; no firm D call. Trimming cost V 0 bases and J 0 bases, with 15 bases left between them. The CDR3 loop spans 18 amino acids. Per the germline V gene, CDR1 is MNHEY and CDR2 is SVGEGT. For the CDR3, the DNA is TGTGCCAGCAGTTACTCTATGATGTTCATGAGCTCCTACAATGAGCAGTTCTTC. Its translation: CASSYSMMFMSSYNEQFF.

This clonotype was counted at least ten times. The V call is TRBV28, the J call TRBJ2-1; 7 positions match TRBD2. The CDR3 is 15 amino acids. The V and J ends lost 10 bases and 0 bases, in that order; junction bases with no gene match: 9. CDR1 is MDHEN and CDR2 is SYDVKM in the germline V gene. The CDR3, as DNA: TGTGCCACGCGTTCTAGCGGTAGCTCCTACAATGAGCAGTTCTTC. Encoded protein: CATRSSGSSYNEQFF. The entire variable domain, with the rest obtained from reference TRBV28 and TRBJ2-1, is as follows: DVKVTQSSRYLVKRTGEKVFLECVQDMDHENMFWYRQDPGLGLRLIYFSYDVKMKEKGDIPEGYSVSREKKERFSLILESASTNQTSMYLCATRSSGSSYNEQFFGPGTRLTVL.

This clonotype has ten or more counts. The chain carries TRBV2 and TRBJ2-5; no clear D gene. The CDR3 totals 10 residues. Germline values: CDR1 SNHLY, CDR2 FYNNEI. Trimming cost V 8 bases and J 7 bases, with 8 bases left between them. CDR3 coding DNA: TGTGCCAGCCGCGTGAGGACCCAGTACTTC. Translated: CASRVRTQYF.

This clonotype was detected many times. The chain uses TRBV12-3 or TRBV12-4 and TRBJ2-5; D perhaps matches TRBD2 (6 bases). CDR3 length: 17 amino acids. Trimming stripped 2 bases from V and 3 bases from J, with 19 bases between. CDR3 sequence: CASSLSDATEGEETQYF. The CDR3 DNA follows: TGTGCCAGCAGTTTAAGCGACGCGACGGAGGGAGAAGAGACCCAGTACTTC.

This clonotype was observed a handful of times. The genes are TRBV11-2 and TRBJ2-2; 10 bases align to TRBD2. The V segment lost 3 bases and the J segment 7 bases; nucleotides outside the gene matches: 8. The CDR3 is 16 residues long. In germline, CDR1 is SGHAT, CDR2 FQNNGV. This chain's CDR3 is CASSLGLAGAIGELFF. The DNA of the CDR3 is TGTGCCAGCAGCTTGGGCCTAGCGGGAGCGATCGGGGAGCTGTTTTTT.

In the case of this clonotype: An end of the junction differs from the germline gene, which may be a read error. The CDR3 region has the DNA TGTGCTAGCAGCTCTAGCTCTACTTCCTACGAGCAGTACTTC. Residues: CASSSSSTSYEQYF. The V gene is TRBV7-7, the J gene TRBJ2-7; D might be TRBD2 (5 bases). Germline CDR1 SSHAT, CDR2 FNYEAQ (reference sequence). This CDR3 is 14 amino acids long.

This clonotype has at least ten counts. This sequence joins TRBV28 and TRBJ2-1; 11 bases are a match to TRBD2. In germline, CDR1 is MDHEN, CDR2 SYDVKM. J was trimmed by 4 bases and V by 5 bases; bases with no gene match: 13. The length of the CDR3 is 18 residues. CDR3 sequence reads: CASSPQPGTSGFYNEQFF. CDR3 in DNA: TGTGCCAGCAGTCCACAGCCTGGGACTAGCGGCTTTTACAATGAGCAGTTCTTC.